Included here is one T cell receptor beta chain sequence, with context. This sample is part of a study of blood T cell repertoires in COVID-19. Study in general: Spain, Italy and the United States supplied samples that represented acute and convalescent COVID-19. T cells, B-cell-depleted T cells, or PBMCs supplied cDNA or gDNA.

Original handling: Estimation of nucleated cell counts was performed using reference gene primer amplification. This table comes from immunoSEQ multiplex PCR, and its TCRdb copy is limited to in-frame clones, with some not included. V and J calls and clone size are given by that table; D and trimming were obtained from the DNA. The repertoire holds some 200,000 clones, with 86% as singletons. CDR3 length equals 13 residues. The clonotype comes from a woman aged 80 or over in a cohort sampled during active or convalescent COVID-19. Sequenced sample: peripheral blood. The chain couples TRBV21-1 to TRBJ2-7; the tabulated D call, TRBD2, remains unverified against the DNA. TRBV21-1 is labeled a pseudogene. This chain's CDR3 is CASPRDFSYEQYV. CDR3 coding DNA: TGTGCCAGCCCACGGGACTTCTCCTACGAGCAGTACGTC.